Shown below are 13 T cell receptor beta chains from a single sample sequenced in a study of shared clonotypes between healthy human individuals. Sequencing was performed with immunoSEQ multiplex PCR; in TCRdb, only in-frame clones are kept and a portion is missing. The sample consists of over 2 million clones, over 85% of them appearing once. Naive CD8 cells were CD45RO-negative, positively selected for CCR7, excluding terminally differentiated effector memory CD45RA+ cells. The sample was naive CD8+ T cells sorted from blood. The source is a young man in good health.

A remark on this clone: The sample holds other DNA sequences that translate to the same CDR3. This chain uses TRBV5-1 with TRBJ2-1, with TRBD2 as a possible D gene (7 bases). Germline CDR1 and CDR2: SGHRS and YFSETQ. Deletions cut 0 bases from V and 4 bases from J, with 11 bases between. This CDR3 spans 15 amino acids. The DNA for the CDR3 is TGCGCCAGCAGCTTGGCTGGGGGGGCTTACAATGAGCAGTTCTTC. Protein product: CASSLAGGAYNEQFF.

This chain joins TRBV9 and TRBJ2-3; D is perhaps TRBD1 or TRBD2 (6 bases each). The germline CDR1 and CDR2 sequences are SGDLS and YYNGEE. CDR3 length: 16 residues. Trimming pared 4 bases from V and 0 bases from J, leaving 15 bases between. The CDR3 sequence is CASSPGAGTSTDTQYF. CDR3 DNA sequence: TGTGCCAGCAGCCCGGGGGCGGGAACTAGCACAGATACGCAGTATTTT.

V usage is TRBV5-6 and J usage is TRBJ2-5; maybe TRBD1 (5 bases). Trimming shortened V by 2 bases and J by 2 bases, and 10 bases separated the two germline ends. This CDR3 is 14 amino acids long. From germline, CDR1 is SGHDT and CDR2 YYEEEE. The CDR3 sequence: CASSFTGSQETQYF. CDR3 bases: TGTGCCAGCAGCTTTACAGGTTCTCAAGAGACCCAGTACTTC.

V usage is TRBV27 and J usage is TRBJ2-7; 10 bases line up with TRBD2. After removal of 6 bases from V and 6 bases from J, the junction contained 8 bases not matched to a gene. CDR3 length: 14 residues. Germline V gene lookup returns CDR1 MNHEY and CDR2 SMNVEV (reference sequence). This chain's CDR3 is CASSPSGGNGEQYF. The CDR3 DNA reads TGTGCCAGCAGCCCTAGCGGGGGAAACGGCGAGCAGTACTTC.

This chain joins TRBV6-5 and TRBJ1-4; D may be TRBD1 (6 bases). Germline CDR1 reads MNHEY; CDR2 reads SVGAGI. V was pared by 6 bases and J by 7 bases, with 15 bases between. The CDR3 consists of 14 residues. CDR3 sequence (DNA): TGTGCCAGCAGCACCGGGACCAGGGGTGAAAAACTGTTTTTT. Translating gives CASSTGTRGEKLFF.

The CDR3 bases are TGTGCCAGCAGCTCCGAGGTCGGATCCTACAATGAGCAGTTCTTC. Amino acids: CASSSEVGSYNEQFF. The V call is TRBV7-9, the J call TRBJ2-1, with D unresolved. This CDR3 is 15 amino acids long. V was pared by 4 bases and J by 1 base, with 11 bases between. Germline CDR1 and CDR2: SEHNR and FQNEAQ (reference sequence).

This clone occurred once. This chain links TRBV4-1 with TRBJ1-1, with TRBD1 matching 10 bases. V shed 5 bases and J 0 bases; nucleotides not matched to a gene: 12. The CDR3 spans 18 residues. CDR1 is MGHRA, CDR2 YSYEKL, per germline. This chain's CDR3 is CASSAKGLGQGLNTEAFF. The CDR3 DNA follows: TGCGCCAGCAGCGCTAAGGGTCTGGGACAGGGGTTGAACACTGAAGCTTTCTTT.

The chain is built from TRBV9 and TRBJ2-7; no definite D call. V gave up 3 bases and J gave up 3 bases, with 10 bases separating them. CDR1 is SGDLS, CDR2 YYNGEE, per germline. The CDR3 totals 13 residues. CDR3 in DNA: TGTGCCAGCAGCGACCGAGACGGCTACGAGCAGTACTTC. Amino acid sequence: CASSDRDGYEQYF.

This clone appeared once. The V and J genes are TRBV10-2 and TRBJ2-7; no reliable D call. V dropped 6 bases and J dropped 0 bases, with 9 bases sitting between them. This CDR3 comprises 13 residues. Germline-derived CDR1 and CDR2 are WSHSY and SAAADI. CDR3: CASRPDGSYEQYF. The CDR3 DNA reads TGCGCCAGCAGACCGGACGGCTCCTACGAGCAGTACTTC.

The CDR3 here is CASSEGTGWDTEAFF. The CDR3 bases are TGCGCCAGCAGTGAGGGGACAGGGTGGGACACTGAAGCTTTCTTT. V is TRBV10-1 and J is TRBJ1-1; 9 bases fit TRBD1. The germline V gene has CDR1 WNHNN and CDR2 SYGVQD (reference sequence). The length of the CDR3 is 15 residues. With V trimmed by 2 bases and J by 3 bases, 4 bases remained unmatched.

V and J are TRBV28 and TRBJ2-7; D uncertain. CDR1 and CDR2 from the germline V gene are MDHEN and SYDVKM. Trimming cost V 2 bases and J 3 bases, with 11 bases left between them. CDR3 size: 14 residues. The CDR3: CASSLGQVGYEQYF. CDR3 nucleotides: TGTGCCAGCAGTTTAGGGCAGGTTGGCTACGAGCAGTACTTC.

This chain joins TRBV6-1 and TRBJ2-7; TRBD2 agrees at 13 bases. Trimming at V came to 11 bases and at J to 4 bases, leaving 2 bases not matched to a gene. Germline CDR1 and CDR2: MNHNS and SASEGT. The CDR3 is made up of 12 amino acids. The CDR3 spells CALGLAGYEQYF. CDR3 sequence (DNA): TGTGCCTTGGGACTAGCGGGATACGAGCAGTACTTC.

V usage is TRBV27 and J usage is TRBJ2-5; D call uncertain. V lost 5 bases and J lost 5, with 12 bases in between. Germline values: CDR1 MNHEY, CDR2 SMNVEV (reference sequence). This CDR3 is 13 amino acids long. CDR3 DNA sequence: TGTGCCAGCAGTCCGCTTGTTCTTGAGACCCAGTACTTC. Amino acids: CASSPLVLETQYF.